These 13 T cell receptor beta chains share one sample of origin, sequenced in a study of shared clonotypes between healthy human individuals (dated by TCRdb to about 2020). Libraries were constructed by the immunoSEQ multiplex PCR assay. Drawn from immuneACCESS, this table holds only the in-frame rearrangements with V and J called that TCRdb kept. Clones are partly lost; checked studies trace under half to an unresolved V gene and leave the rest unexplained. The sample has about 2.4 million clones on record, 80% to 95% of them singletons. About 0.39% of the sample is held by the ten biggest clonotypes. The sequencing sample was made of naive CD4+ T cells from PBMCs. The cell subset or site label for this specimen denotes: CD45RA+ positively selected. These receptors all stem from a man aged 18-30 years in good health. Some clones in this sample may be carry-over from other donors' samples.

This chain connects TRBV9 to TRBJ2-1; D is possibly TRBD2 (6 bases). The V end lost 3 bases, the J end lost 10 bases, and 14 bases lay between the germline ends. CDR3 length equals 13 residues. Germline V gives CDR1 SGDLS, CDR2 YYNGEE. CDR3 in amino acids: CASSETLAAEQFF. The CDR3 DNA reads as TGTGCCAGCAGCGAGACCTTAGCGGCGGAGCAGTTCTTC.

CDR3 DNA sequence: TGTGCCAGCAGTTCCCCCACAGGGGTCAACTCTGGAAACACCATATATTTT. It specifies CASSSPTGVNSGNTIYF. V and J are TRBV28 and TRBJ1-3; 7 nucleotides agree with TRBD1. CDR3 length: 17 amino acids. V dropped 4 bases and J dropped 0; count of bases not matched to a gene: 9. Germline V gene sequence: CDR1 MDHEN, CDR2 SYDVKM.

This rearrangement joins TRBV19 to TRBJ2-2, with 10 positions matching TRBD2. Looked up from germline, CDR1 is LNHDA and CDR2 is SQIVND (reference sequence). This CDR3 has 14 residues. Trimming cost V 7 bases and J 6 bases; bases outside gene matches: 5. The CDR3: CASTPSGGAGELFF. The CDR3, as DNA: TGTGCCAGTACTCCTAGCGGGGGTGCCGGGGAGCTGTTTTTT.

The chain joins TRBV6-5 to TRBJ2-1, with TRBD1 as a possible D gene (6 bases). The CDR3 sequence is 15 residues long. CDR1 and CDR2 (germline): MNHEY, SVGAGI. Deletions cut 6 bases from V and 4 bases from J, with 16 bases between. The CDR3 protein is CASRRNTGTYNEQFF. Written as DNA, the CDR3 is TGTGCCAGCAGACGTAATACAGGGACGTACAATGAGCAGTTCTTC.

V is TRBV28 and J is TRBJ2-7, with 9 bases fitting TRBD1. There are 15 residues in the CDR3. Germline lookup yields CDR1 MDHEN and CDR2 SYDVKM. Unmatched junction bases numbered 9, after V lost 5 bases and J lost 4 bases. In DNA, the CDR3 is TGTGCCAGCAGTGCCCGGGACAGGGCCATGTACGAGCAGTACTTC. It encodes CASSARDRAMYEQYF.

The rearrangement joins TRBV5-5 to TRBJ2-1; no reliable D call. This CDR3 comprises 13 residues. V was cut by 4 bases and J by 10 bases, with 15 bases left in between. Germline CDR1 and CDR2: SGHKS and YYEKEE (reference sequence). The DNA for the CDR3 is TGTGCCAGCAGCCTGACGGATCTAGGAGAGCAGTTCTTC. Its translation is CASSLTDLGEQFF.

This chain connects TRBV5-1 to TRBJ2-7; D may correspond to TRBD1 or TRBD2 (5 bases each). The CDR3 is 15 amino acids. Trimming stripped 4 bases from V and 5 bases from J, with 19 bases between. Germline V lookup: CDR1 SGHRS, CDR2 YFSETQ. The CDR3, as DNA: TGCGCCAGCAGCCCCGGGACCCCCCTGGTCCACGAGCAGTACTTC. Translated: CASSPGTPLVHEQYF.

V gene TRBV7-9 combines with J gene TRBJ2-5; 7 nucleotides align to TRBD1. This CDR3 is 15 amino acids long. The germline V gene encodes CDR1 SEHNR and CDR2 FQNEAQ (reference sequence). With V trimmed by 1 base and J by 2 bases, 4 bases remained unmatched. CDR3 sequence reads: CASSLGTGQQETQYF. The CDR3 DNA follows: TGTGCCAGCAGCTTAGGCACGGGACAGCAAGAGACCCAGTACTTC.

V is TRBV6-1 and J is TRBJ1-2, with D possibly matching TRBD1 (6 bases). V lost 6 bases, J lost 7 bases, and 9 bases lay in between. Germline CDR1 reads MNHNS; CDR2 reads SASEGT. The CDR3 loop spans 11 amino acids. Here the CDR3 DNA reads TGTGCCAGCAGCCCGGGGGCTGGCTACACCTTC. Protein product: CASSPGAGYTF.

The gene calls are TRBV11-2 and TRBJ1-2, with TRBD1 matching 12 bases. CDR1 is SGHAT and CDR2 is FQNNGV in the germline V gene. V gave up 1 base and J gave up 4 bases; unmatched junction bases: 10. This CDR3 is 18 amino acids long. The CDR3 bases are TGTGCCAGCAGCTTAGTTTGGGACAGGGGGCGCAGGAGCTATGGCTACACCTTC. Translation gives CASSLVWDRGRRSYGYTF.

This chain connects TRBV10-3 to TRBJ2-1; 9 bases are shared with TRBD1. Germline lookup yields CDR1 ENHRY and CDR2 SYGVKD. V dropped 6 bases and J dropped 1; count of bases not matched to a gene: 4. The CDR3 length is 15 residues. The CDR3 is CAIRDRGGSYNEQFF. The CDR3 DNA follows: TGTGCCATCAGGGACAGGGGTGGGTCCTACAATGAGCAGTTCTTC.

A single count supports this clone. The chain is built from TRBV5-1 and TRBJ2-1; D is perhaps TRBD2 (6 bases). The CDR3 totals 16 residues. V lost 3 bases and J 4 bases, leaving 17 bases between the germline ends. Germline CDR1 reads SGHRS; CDR2 reads YFSETQ. The CDR3 DNA reads TGCGCCAGCAGCTCCGAGACCGGGACTCTTTACAATGAGCAGTTCTTC. This sequence encodes CASSSETGTLYNEQFF. Supplemented by reference TRBV5-1 and TRBJ2-1, the full variable domain reads KAGVTQTPRYLIKTRGQQVTLSCSPISGHRSVSWYQQTPGQGLQFLFEYFSETQRNKGNFPGRFSGRQFSNSRSEMNVSTLELGDSALYLCASSSETGTLYNEQFFGPGTRLTVL.

There are a few counts of this clone. V usage is TRBV28 and J usage is TRBJ1-2; weak D call: TRBD1 (5 bases). V was clipped by 5 bases and J by 4 bases, with 11 bases between them. Germline CDR1 MDHEN, CDR2 SYDVKM. There are 13 residues in the CDR3. In DNA, the CDR3 is TGTGCCAGCAGTACTGACAGAGGCTATGGCTACACCTTC. Its translation: CASSTDRGYGYTF.